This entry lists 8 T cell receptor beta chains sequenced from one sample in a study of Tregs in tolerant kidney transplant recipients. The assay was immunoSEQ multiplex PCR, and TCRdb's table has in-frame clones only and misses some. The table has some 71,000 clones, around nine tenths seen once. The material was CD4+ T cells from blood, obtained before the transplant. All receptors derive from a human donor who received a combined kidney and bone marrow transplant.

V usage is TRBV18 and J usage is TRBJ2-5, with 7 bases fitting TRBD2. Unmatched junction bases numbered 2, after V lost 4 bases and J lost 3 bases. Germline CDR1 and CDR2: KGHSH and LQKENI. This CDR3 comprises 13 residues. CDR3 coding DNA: TGTGCCAGCTCACGTGGGACTAAAGAGACCCAGTACTTC. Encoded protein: CASSRGTKETQYF.

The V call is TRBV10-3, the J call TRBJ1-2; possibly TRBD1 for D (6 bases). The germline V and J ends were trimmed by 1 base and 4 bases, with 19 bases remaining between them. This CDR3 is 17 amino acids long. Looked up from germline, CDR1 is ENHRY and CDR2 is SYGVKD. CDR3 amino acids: CAISEYLGQGLIYGYTF. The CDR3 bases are TGTGCCATCAGTGAGTACCTCGGGCAGGGGTTGATCTATGGCTACACCTTC.

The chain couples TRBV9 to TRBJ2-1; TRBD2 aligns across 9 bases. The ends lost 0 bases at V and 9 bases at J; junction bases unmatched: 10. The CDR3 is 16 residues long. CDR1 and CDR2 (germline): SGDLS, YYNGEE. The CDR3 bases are TGTGCCAGCAGCGTAGTCGATAGCGGGAGAACGAGTGAGCAGTTCTTC. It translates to CASSVVDSGRTSEQFF.

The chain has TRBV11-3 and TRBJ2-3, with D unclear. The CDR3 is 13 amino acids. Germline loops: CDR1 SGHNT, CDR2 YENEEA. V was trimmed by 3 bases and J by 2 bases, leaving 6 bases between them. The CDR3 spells CASSLRFTDTQYF. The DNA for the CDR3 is TGTGCCAGCAGCTTGAGGTTCACAGATACGCAGTATTTT.

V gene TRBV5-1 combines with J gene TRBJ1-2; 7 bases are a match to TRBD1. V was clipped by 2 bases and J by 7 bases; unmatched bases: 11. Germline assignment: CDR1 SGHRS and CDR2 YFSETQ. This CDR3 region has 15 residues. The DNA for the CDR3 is TGCGCCAGCAGCTTACAGGGGAACCTCTTGGGTGGCTACACCTTC. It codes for CASSLQGNLLGGYTF.

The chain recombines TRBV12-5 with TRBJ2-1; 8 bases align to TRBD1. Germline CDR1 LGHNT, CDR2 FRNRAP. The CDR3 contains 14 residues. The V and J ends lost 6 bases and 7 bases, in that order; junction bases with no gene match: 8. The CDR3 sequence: CASGPNRGLNEQFF. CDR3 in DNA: TGTGCTAGTGGGCCGAACAGGGGGTTGAATGAGCAGTTCTTC.

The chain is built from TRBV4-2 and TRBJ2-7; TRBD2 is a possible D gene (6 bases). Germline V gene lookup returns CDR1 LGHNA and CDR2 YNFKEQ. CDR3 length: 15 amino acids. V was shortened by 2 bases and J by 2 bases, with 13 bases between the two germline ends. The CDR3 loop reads CASSQQIAETYEQYF. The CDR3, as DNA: TGTGCCAGCAGCCAACAAATAGCGGAAACCTACGAGCAGTACTTC.

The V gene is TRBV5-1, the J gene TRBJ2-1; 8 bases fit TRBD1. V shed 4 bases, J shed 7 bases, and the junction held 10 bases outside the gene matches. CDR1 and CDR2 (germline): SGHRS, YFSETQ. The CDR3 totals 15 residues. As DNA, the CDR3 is TGCGCCAGCAGCGCCTACAGGGGGAATTGGAATGAGCAGTTCTTC. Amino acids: CASSAYRGNWNEQFF.